These T cell receptor beta chains were read from a single sample in a study of blood T cell repertoires in COVID-19. TCRdb keeps only in-frame clones here, not all; method: immunoSEQ multiplex PCR. Here the sample spans about 190,000 clones, roughly nine tenths being singletons. The specimen sequenced was PBMCs or T cells enriched from blood (not recorded which). These receptors originate from a woman aged 40 to 50 in a cohort exposed to, infected with or recovered from COVID-19 (not recorded which). Both conserved end residues are part of each CDR3. Fields, in order: J gene, V gene, clone size, CDR3 length, D gene, CDR3 DNA, CDR3 protein. The D gene is left open where the match is weak. The size field is filled for only some rows; it gives once, few, many or a size class.

TRBJ2-1,TRBV11-3,NA,14,TRBD2,TGTGCCAGCAGCTTCGGGGGGGATGCCAATGAGCAGTTCTTC,CASSFGGDANEQFF
TRBJ1-4,TRBV4-1,NA,15,NA,TGCGCCAGCAGCCAAGAAACGGCAACTAATGAAAAACTGTTTTTT,CASSQETATNEKLFF
TRBJ2-2,TRBV4-3,NA,16,NA,TGCGCCAGCAGCCGCTTGGTAGGAGGTGACACCGGGGAGCTGTTTTTT,CASSRLVGGDTGELFF
TRBJ1-2,TRBV11-3,few,13,NA,TGTGCCAGCAGCTTTTCAACAGACTATGGCTACACCTTC,CASSFSTDYGYTF
TRBJ2-2,TRBV13,NA,16,NA,TGTGCCAGCAGCTTAGGGGGACAAAAGAACACCGGGGAGCTGTTTTTT,CASSLGGQKNTGELFF
TRBJ2-7,TRBV29-1,NA,13,NA,TGCAGCGTTGAAGATCCGGGAGTTTACGAGCAGTACTTC,CSVEDPGVYEQYF
TRBJ1-4,TRBV3-1/TRBV3-2,NA,15,NA,TGTGCCAGCAGCCGAGGGGACAAAGCTAATGAAAAACTGTTTTTT,CASSRGDKANEKLFF
TRBJ1-6,TRBV25-1,NA,15,NA,TGTGCCAGCAGTGCCAGGGACTTTGGCAATTCACCCCTCCACTTT,CASSARDFGNSPLHF
TRBJ2-3,TRBV5-5,NA,14,NA,TGTGCCAGCAGCTTGTTTTCGAGCACAGATACGCAGTATTTT,CASSLFSSTDTQYF
TRBJ1-5,TRBV4-1,NA,13,NA,TGCGCCAGCAGCCAAGACAGGGGTCAGCCCCAGCATTTT,CASSQDRGQPQHF
TRBJ2-1,TRBV15,NA,13,NA,TGTGCCACCAGCAGAGGGGGGGGCGATGAGCAGTTCTTC,CATSRGGGDEQFF
TRBJ2-1,TRBV9,NA,15,TRBD2,TGTGCCAGCAGCCAAGCGGGACTACGATACAATGAGCAGTTCTTC,CASSQAGLRYNEQFF
TRBJ1-1,TRBV27,NA,14,TRBD1,TGTGCCAGCAGTTTAACAGGGGGCGGCACTGAAGCTTTCTTT,CASSLTGGGTEAFF
TRBJ2-1,TRBV7-7,NA,17,TRBD2,TGTGCCAGCAGCGAAGGGACTAGCGGGGCGGTAAGGGGTGAGCAGTTCTTC,CASSEGTSGAVRGEQFF
TRBJ2-1,TRBV27,once,15,TRBD2,TGTGCCAGCACACCCGGGACTAGCGGCTACAATGAGCAGTTCTTC,CASTPGTSGYNEQFF
TRBJ1-1,TRBV7-2,once,14,NA,TGTGCCAGCAGCTCCCGACAGGAAAACACTGAAGCTTTCTTT,CASSSRQENTEAFF
TRBJ1-2,TRBV7-9,NA,15,TRBD1,TGTGCCAGCAGCGACGACAGGGGGCGGAACTATGGCTACACCTTC,CASSDDRGRNYGYTF
TRBJ1-4,TRBV7-9,NA,15,NA,TGTGCCAGCAGCTTAGCGCAGGCAGGGGATGAAAAACTGTTTTTT,CASSLAQAGDEKLFF
TRBJ1-1,TRBV6-1,NA,15,TRBD1,TGTGCCAGCAGTGAAGGGATACCGGGACAGGTTTGGGCTTTCTTT,CASSEGIPGQVWAFF
TRBJ2-2,TRBV28,NA,15,NA,TGTGCCAGCAGTCCCCCTCGGGGAATCACCGGGGAGCTGTTTTTT,CASSPPRGITGELFF
TRBJ1-1,TRBV20-1,NA,11,NA,TGCAGTGCTCCGCGTAGCACTGAAGCTTTCTTT,CSAPRSTEAFF
TRBJ2-1,TRBV30,once,14,NA,TGTGCCTGCCAAATAGGGGGTCCCTACAATGAGCAGTTCTTC,CACQIGGPYNEQFF
TRBJ2-1,TRBV11-1,NA,16,TRBD2,TGTGCCAGCAGCGCGGGGAGGACTAGTTGGGGAGAGGAGCAGTTCTTC,CASSAGRTSWGEEQFF
TRBJ2-7,TRBV5-1,NA,14,NA,TGCGCCAGCACCGGGTATCCCCTCTCCTACGAGCAGTACTTC,CASTGYPLSYEQYF
TRBJ1-4,TRBV2,NA,16,NA,TGTGCCAGCAAGGGAACAGGGAAGGCAACTAATGAAAAACTGTTTTTT,CASKGTGKATNEKLFF
TRBJ1-3,TRBV9,once,16,NA,TGTGCCAGCAGCGTAGGAAACAGGATCTCTGGAAACACCATATATTTT,CASSVGNRISGNTIYF
TRBJ1-2,TRBV28,NA,16,NA,TGTGCCAGCAGTTTATATGGAGGAAGTTTTAACTATGGCTACACCTTC,CASSLYGGSFNYGYTF
TRBJ2-7,TRBV13,NA,13,NA,TGTGCCAGCAGCTTTGTCAGGTCCTACGAGCAGTACTTC,CASSFVRSYEQYF
TRBJ2-7,TRBV5-4,NA,19,TRBD2,TGTGCCAGCAGCTTGTTCCCAGGGTCTCTAGCGGGAGAAGGCTACGAGCAGTACTTC,CASSLFPGSLAGEGYEQYF
TRBJ1-1,TRBV29-1,NA,10,NA,TGCAGCGTTCTAGGCACTGAAGCTTTCTTT,CSVLGTEAFF
TRBJ1-2,TRBV11-2,NA,16,TRBD1,TGTGCCAGCAGCTTAGGTCGACAGGGGGCTGCTTACGGCTACACCTTC,CASSLGRQGAAYGYTF
TRBJ2-1,TRBV2,NA,12,NA,TGTGCCAGCATGGGAGATACTGATGAGCAGTTCTTC,CASMGDTDEQFF
TRBJ2-2,TRBV24-1,few,19,TRBD2,TGTGCCACCAGTGATCCGACGGATACTAGCGGGGGCAACACCGGGGAGCTGTTTTTT,CATSDPTDTSGGNTGELFF
TRBJ1-6,TRBV28,few,15,NA,TGTGCCAGCAGTTTATTGGCAGCCTATAATTCACCCCTCCACTTT,CASSLLAAYNSPLHF
TRBJ2-1,TRBV12-3/TRBV12-4,NA,13,NA,TGTGCCAGCAGTCCCCCAGGGGCCGATGAGCAGTTCTTC,CASSPPGADEQFF
TRBJ1-3,TRBV4-1,NA,17,TRBD1,TGCGCCAGCAGCCAAATGTGGCAGGGGGCTTCTGGAAACACCATATATTTT,CASSQMWQGASGNTIYF